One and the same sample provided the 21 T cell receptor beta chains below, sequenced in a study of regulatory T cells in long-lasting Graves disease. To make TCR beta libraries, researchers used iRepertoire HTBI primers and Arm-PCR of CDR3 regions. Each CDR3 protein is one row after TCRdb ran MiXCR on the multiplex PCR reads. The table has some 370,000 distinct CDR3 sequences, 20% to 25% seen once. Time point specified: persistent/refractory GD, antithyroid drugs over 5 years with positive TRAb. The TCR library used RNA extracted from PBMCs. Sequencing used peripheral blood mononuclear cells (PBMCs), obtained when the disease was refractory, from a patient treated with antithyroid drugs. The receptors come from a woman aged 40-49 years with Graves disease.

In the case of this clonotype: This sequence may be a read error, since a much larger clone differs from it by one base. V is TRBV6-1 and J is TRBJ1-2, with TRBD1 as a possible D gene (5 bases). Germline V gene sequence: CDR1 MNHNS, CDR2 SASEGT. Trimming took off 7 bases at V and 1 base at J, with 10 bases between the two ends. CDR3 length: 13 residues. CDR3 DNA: TGTGCCAGCAATGTGGACATTAACTATGGCTACACCTTC. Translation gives CASNVDINYGYTF.

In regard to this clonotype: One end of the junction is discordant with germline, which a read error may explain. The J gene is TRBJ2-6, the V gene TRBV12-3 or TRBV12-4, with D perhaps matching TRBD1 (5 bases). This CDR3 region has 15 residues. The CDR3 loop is CASSLGGSGANVPTF. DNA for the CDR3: TGTGCCAGCAGTTTAGGAGGCTCTGGGGCCAACGTCCCGACTTTC.

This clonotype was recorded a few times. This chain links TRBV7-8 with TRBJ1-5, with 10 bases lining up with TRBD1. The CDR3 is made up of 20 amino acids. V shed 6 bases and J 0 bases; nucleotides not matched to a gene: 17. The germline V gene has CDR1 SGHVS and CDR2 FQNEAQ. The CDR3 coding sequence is TGTGCCAGCAGTTTAAAACCCGGGACAGGGGTGACGTATAGCAATCAGCCCCAGCATTTT. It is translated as CASSLKPGTGVTYSNQPQHF.

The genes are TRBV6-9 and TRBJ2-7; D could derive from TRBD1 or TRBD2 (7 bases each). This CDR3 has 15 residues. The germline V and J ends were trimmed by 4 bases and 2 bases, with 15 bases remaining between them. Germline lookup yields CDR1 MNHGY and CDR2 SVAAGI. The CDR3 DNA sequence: TGTGCCAGCAGTTCCTGGGCAGGGGGGGCCTACGAGCAGTACTTC. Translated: CASSSWAGGAYEQYF.

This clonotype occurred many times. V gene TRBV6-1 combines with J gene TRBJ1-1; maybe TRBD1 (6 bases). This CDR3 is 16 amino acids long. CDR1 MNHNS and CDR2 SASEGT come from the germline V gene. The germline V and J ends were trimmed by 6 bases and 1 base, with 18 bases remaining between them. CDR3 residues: CASSLTGNRPNTEAFF. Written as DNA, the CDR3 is TGTGCCAGCAGCTTAACAGGGAATAGGCCGAACACTGAAGCTTTCTTT.

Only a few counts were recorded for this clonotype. CDR3: CATSRTRVGATGELFF. The DNA for the CDR3 is TGTGCCACCAGCAGGACCCGGGTGGGCGCGACCGGGGAGCTGTTTTTT. The J gene is TRBJ2-2, the V gene TRBV15; D call uncertain. Germline CDR1 reads LNHNV; CDR2 reads YYDKDF (reference sequence). Trimming stripped 3 bases from V and 5 bases from J, with 16 bases between. The CDR3 length is 16 residues.

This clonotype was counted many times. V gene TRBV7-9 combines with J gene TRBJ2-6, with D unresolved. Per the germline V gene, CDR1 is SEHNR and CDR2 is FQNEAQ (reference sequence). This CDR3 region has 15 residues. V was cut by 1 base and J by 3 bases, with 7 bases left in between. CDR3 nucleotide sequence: TGTGCCAGCAGCTTAGGCCCGCGTGGGGCCAACGTCCTGACTTTC. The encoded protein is CASSLGPRGANVLTF.

DNA for the CDR3: TGTGCCATCAGGCGGGGCCCCGCGTATGGCTACACCTTC. Translating gives CAIRRGPAYGYTF. The chain recombines TRBV10-3 with TRBJ1-2; possible D gene TRBD1, 5 bases. Germline V gives CDR1 ENHRY, CDR2 SYGVKD. This CDR3 has 13 amino acids. Trimming left V 6 bases short and J 5 bases short, with 13 bases between.

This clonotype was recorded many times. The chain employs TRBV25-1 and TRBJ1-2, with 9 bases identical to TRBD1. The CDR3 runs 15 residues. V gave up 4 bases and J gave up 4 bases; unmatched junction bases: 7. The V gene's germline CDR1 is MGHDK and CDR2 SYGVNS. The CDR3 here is CASSGRAGQGYGYTF. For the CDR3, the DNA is TGTGCCAGCAGTGGACGAGCGGGACAGGGCTATGGCTACACCTTC.

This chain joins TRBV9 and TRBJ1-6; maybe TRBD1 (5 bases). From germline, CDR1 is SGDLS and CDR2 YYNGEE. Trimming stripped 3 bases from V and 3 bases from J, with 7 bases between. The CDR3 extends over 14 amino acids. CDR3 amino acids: CASSAGHYNSPLHF. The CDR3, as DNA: TGTGCCAGCAGCGCCGGACACTATAATTCACCCCTCCACTTT.

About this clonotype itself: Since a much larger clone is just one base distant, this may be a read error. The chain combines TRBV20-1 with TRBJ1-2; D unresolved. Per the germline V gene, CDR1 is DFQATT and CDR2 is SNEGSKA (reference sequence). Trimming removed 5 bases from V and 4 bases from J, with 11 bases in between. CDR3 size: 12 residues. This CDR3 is CSAYNGPYGYTF. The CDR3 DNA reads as TGCAGTGCTTACAACGGCCCCTATGGCTACACCTTC.

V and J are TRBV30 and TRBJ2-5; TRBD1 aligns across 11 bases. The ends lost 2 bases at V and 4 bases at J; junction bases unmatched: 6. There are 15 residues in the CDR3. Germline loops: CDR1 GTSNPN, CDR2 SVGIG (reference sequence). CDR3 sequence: CAWSSGTGGRETQYF. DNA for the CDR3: TGTGCCTGGAGTTCAGGGACAGGGGGTAGAGAGACCCAGTACTTC.

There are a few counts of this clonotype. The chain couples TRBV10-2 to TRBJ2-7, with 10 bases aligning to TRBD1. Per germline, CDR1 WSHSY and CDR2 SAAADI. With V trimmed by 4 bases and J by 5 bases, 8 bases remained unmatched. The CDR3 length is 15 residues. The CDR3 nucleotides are TGCGCCAGCAGTGCCCTGTGGGACAGGGGCCACGAGCAGTACTTC. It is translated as CASSALWDRGHEQYF.

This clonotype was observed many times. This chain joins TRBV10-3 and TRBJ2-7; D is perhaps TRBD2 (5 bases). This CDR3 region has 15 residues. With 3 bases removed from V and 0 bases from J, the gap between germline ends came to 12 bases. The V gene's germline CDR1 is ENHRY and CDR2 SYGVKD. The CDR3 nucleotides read TGTGCCATCAGTGATCGGACTCATCTCTCCTACGAGCAGTACTTC. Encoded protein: CAISDRTHLSYEQYF.

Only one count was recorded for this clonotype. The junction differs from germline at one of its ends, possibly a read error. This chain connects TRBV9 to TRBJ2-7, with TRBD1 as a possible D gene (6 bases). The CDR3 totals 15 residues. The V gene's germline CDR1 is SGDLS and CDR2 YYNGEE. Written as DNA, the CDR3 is TGTGCCAGCAACCCTCAGGGGCGCCTCACCTACGAGCGGTACTTC. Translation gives CASNPQGRLTYERYF.

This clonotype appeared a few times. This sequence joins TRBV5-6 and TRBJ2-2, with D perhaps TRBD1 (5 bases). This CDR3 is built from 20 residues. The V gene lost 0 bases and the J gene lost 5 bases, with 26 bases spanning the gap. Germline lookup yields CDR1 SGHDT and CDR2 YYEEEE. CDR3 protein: CASSLESGLWGYSATGELFF. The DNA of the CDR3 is TGTGCCAGCAGCTTGGAGTCCGGATTGTGGGGCTATAGTGCGACCGGGGAGCTGTTTTTT.

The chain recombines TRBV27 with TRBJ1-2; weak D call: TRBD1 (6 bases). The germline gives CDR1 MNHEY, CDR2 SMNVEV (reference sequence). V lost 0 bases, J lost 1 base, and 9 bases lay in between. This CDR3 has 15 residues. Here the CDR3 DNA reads TGTGCCAGCAGTTTATCCAGGGGAAATAACTATGGCTACACCTTC. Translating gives CASSLSRGNNYGYTF.

This chain's CDR3 is CAWSVPRVFRETQYF. CDR3 sequence (DNA): TGTGCCTGGAGTGTACCCCGGGTCTTTAGGGAGACCCAGTACTTC. V gene TRBV30 combines with J gene TRBJ2-5; D unclear. The V gene lost 0 bases and the J gene lost 5 bases, with 16 bases spanning the gap. The germline V gene encodes CDR1 GTSNPN and CDR2 SVGIG (reference sequence). CDR3 size: 15 residues.

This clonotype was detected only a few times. The CDR3 loop is CASSLVKGGSNQPQHF. The CDR3 DNA reads as TGTGCCAGCAGCTTAGTAAAGGGAGGCAGCAATCAGCCCCAGCATTTT. V is TRBV7-9 and J is TRBJ1-5; no definite D call. Deletions cut 1 base from V and 1 base from J, with 11 bases between. This CDR3 contains 16 residues. Germline CDR1 and CDR2: SEHNR and FQNEAQ (reference sequence). Full variable domain (missing parts from reference TRBV7-9 and TRBJ1-5): DTGVSQNPRHKITKRGQNVTFRCDPISEHNRLYWYRQTLGQGPEFLTYFQNEAQLEKSRLLSDRFSAERPKGSFSTLEIQRTEQGDSAMYLCASSLVKGGSNQPQHFGDGTRLSIL.

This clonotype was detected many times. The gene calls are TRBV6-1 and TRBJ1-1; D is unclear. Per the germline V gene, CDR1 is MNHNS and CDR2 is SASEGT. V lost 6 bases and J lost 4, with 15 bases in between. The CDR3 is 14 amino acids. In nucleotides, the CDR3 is TGTGCCAGCAGCGCAGGAGGGCAGGCCACTGAAGCTTTCTTT. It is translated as CASSAGGQATEAFF.

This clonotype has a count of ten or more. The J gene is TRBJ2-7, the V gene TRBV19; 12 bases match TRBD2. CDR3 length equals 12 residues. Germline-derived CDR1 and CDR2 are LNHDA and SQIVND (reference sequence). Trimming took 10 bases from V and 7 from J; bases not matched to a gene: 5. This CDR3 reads CATLGLAGEQYF. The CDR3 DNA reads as TGTGCCACCCTTGGACTAGCGGGAGAGCAGTACTTC.